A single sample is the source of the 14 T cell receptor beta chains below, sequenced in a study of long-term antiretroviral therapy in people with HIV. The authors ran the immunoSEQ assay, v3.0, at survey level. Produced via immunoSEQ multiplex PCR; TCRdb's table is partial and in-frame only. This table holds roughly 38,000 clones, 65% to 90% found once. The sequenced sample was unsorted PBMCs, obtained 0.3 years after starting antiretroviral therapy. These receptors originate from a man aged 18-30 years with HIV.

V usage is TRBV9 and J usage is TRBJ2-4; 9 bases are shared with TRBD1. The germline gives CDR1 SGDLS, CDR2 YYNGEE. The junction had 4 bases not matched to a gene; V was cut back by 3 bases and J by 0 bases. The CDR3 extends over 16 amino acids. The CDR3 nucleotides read TGTGCCAGCAGCGAGGGGACAGGGTTAGCCAAAAACATTCAGTACTTC. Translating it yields CASSEGTGLAKNIQYF.

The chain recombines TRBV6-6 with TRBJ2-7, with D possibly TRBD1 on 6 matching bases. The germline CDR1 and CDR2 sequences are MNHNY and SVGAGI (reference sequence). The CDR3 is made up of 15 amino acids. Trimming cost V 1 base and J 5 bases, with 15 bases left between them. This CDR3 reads CASSYWAGVINEQYF. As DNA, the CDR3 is TGTGCCAGCAGTTACTGGGCAGGGGTTATAAACGAGCAGTACTTC.

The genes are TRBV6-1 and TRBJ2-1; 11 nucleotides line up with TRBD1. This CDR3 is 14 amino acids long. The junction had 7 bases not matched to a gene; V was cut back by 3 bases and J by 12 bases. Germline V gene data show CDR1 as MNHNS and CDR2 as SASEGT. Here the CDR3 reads CASSDLPGQGVQFF. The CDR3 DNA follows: TGTGCCAGCAGTGACCTCCCGGGACAGGGGGTGCAGTTCTTC.

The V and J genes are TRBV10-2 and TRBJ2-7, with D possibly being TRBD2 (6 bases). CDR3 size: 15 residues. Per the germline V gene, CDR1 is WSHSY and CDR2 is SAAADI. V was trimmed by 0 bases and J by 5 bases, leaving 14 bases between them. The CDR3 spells CASSESRYGGDEQYF. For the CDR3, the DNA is TGCGCCAGCAGTGAGTCGCGTTATGGAGGGGACGAGCAGTACTTC.

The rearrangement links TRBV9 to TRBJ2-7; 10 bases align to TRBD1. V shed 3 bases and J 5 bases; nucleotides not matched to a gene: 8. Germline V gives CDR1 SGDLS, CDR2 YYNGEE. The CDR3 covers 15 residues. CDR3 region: CASSANPGTGDEQYF. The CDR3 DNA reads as TGTGCCAGCAGCGCCAACCCCGGGACAGGGGACGAGCAGTACTTC.

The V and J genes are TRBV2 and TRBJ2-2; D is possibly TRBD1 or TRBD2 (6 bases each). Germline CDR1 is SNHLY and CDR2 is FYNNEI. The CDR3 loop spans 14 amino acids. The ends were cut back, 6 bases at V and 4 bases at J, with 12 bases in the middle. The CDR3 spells CASSEGGVTGELFF. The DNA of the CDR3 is TGTGCCAGCAGCGAGGGGGGCGTCACCGGGGAGCTGTTTTTT.

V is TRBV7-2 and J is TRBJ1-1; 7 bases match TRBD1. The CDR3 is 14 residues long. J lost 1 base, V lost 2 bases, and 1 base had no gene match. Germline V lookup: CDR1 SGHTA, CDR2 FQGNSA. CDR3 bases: TGTGCCAGCAGCTTACAGGGGGGGAACACTGAAGCTTTCTTT. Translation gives CASSLQGGNTEAFF.

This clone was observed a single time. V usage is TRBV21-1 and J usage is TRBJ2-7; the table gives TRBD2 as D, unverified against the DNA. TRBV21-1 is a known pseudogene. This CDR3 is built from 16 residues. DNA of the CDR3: TGTGCCAGCAACCCGGGACTAGCGGGAGTGAGGTACGAGCAGTACTTC. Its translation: CASNPGLAGVRYEQYF.

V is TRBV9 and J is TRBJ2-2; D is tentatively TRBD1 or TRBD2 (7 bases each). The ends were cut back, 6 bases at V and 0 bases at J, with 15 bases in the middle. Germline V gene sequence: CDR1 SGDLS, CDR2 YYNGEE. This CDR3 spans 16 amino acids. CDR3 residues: CASTIRGGPNTGELFF. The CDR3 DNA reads TGTGCCAGCACCATCAGGGGGGGACCGAACACCGGGGAGCTGTTTTTT.

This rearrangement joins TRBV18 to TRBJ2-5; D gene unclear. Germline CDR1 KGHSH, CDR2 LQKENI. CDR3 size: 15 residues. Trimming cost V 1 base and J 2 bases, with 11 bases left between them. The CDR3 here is CASSPLGHRQETQYF. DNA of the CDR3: TGTGCCAGCTCACCACTCGGTCACAGACAAGAGACCCAGTACTTC.

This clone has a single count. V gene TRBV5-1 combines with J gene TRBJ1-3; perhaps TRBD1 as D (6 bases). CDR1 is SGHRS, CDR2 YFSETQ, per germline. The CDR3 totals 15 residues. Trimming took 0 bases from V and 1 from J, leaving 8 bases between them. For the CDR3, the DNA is TGCGCCAGCAGCTTGGGGACAGATTCTGGAAACACCATATATTTT. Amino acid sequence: CASSLGTDSGNTIYF. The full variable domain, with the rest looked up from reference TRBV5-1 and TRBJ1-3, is KAGVTQTPRYLIKTRGQQVTLSCSPISGHRSVSWYQQTPGQGLQFLFEYFSETQRNKGNFPGRFSGRQFSNSRSEMNVSTLELGDSALYLCASSLGTDSGNTIYFGEGSWLTVV.

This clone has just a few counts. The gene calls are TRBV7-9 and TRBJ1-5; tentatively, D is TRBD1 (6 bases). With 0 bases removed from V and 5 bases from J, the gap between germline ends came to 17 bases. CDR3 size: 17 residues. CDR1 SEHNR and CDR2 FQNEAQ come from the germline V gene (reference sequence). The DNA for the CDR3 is TGTGCCAGCAGCTTAGCGAGGGGGAAGAAGAGCGATCAGCCCCAGCATTTT. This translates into CASSLARGKKSDQPQHF.

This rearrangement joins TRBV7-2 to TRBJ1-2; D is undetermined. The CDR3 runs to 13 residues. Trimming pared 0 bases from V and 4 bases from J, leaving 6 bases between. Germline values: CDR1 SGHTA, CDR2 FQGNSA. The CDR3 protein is CASSLANIYGYTF. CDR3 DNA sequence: TGTGCCAGCAGCTTAGCGAACATCTATGGCTACACCTTC.

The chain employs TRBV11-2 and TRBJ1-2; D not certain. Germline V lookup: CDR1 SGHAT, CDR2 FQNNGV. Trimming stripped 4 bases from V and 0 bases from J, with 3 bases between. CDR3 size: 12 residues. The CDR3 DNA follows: TGTGCCAGCAGCTACACTAACTATGGCTACACCTTC. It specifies CASSYTNYGYTF.